This T cell receptor beta chain was captured in a study of shared clonotypes between healthy human individuals. Study summary: Per donor, three plates held CD4 naive cells, three held CD4 memory, two held CD8 naive and one held CD8 memory.

This clone was detected only once. The target antigen is unknown. Other DNA sequences within the sample encode an identical CDR3. Overall study results and limits: A handful of donors showed sharing of approximately 5% of naive CD4 clonotypes. In general, naive subsets displayed greater estimated richness than memory subsets did. Generation probabilities were higher for clonotypes shared across all four sorted-subset donors than for unshared ones.

Sequenced by immunoSEQ multiplex PCR; TCRdb stores in-frame clones only, minus some. The sample consists of about 610,000 clones, about 96% of them appearing once. Germline V gene sequence: CDR1 MDHEN, CDR2 SYDVKM. Trimming took 2 bases from V and 3 from J; bases not matched to a gene: 4. The CDR3 spans 15 residues. The sample was naive CD4+ T cells sorted from blood. This sample's subset: CD45RA+ positively selected. The chain couples TRBV28 to TRBJ2-7; TRBD2 agrees at 10 bases. This TCR was sampled from a woman in her thirties in good health. The CDR3: CASSLGVAGGYEQYF. In DNA, the CDR3 is TGTGCCAGCAGTTTAGGGGTAGCGGGAGGCTACGAGCAGTACTTC.